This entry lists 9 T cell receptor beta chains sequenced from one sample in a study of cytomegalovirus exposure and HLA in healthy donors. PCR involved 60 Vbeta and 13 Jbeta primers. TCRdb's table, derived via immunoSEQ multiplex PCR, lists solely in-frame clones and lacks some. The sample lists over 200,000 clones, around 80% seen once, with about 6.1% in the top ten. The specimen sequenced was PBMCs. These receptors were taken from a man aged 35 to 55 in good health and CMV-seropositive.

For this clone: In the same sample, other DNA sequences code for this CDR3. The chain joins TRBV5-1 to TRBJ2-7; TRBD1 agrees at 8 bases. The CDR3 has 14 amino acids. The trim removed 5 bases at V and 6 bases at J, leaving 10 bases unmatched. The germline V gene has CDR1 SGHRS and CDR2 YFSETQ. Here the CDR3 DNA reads TGCGCCAGCAGTTCCTCAGGGGGCGGGACCGAGCAGTACTTC. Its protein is CASSSSGGGTEQYF.

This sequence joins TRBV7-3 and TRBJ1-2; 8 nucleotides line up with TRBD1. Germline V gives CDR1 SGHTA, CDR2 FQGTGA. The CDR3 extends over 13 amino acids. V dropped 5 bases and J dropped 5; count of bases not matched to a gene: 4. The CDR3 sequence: CASSTGQGYGYTF. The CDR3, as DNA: TGTGCCAGCAGCACCGGACAGGGATATGGCTACACCTTC.

This CDR3 is CASSPGLSQETQYF. CDR3 nucleotide sequence: TGTGCCAGCTCACCCGGACTAAGTCAAGAGACCCAGTACTTC. This chain uses TRBV18 with TRBJ2-5; tentative D call: TRBD2 (6 bases). The CDR3 has 14 amino acids. Between the trimmed V and J ends, which lost 3 bases and 2 bases, there was a span of 10 bases. Germline V gives CDR1 KGHSH, CDR2 LQKENI.

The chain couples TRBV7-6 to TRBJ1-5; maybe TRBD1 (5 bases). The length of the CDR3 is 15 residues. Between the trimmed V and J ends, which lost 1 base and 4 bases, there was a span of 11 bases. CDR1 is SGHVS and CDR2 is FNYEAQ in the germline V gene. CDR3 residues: CASSLEGRGNQPQHF. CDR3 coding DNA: TGTGCCAGCAGCTTAGAGGGGCGGGGGAATCAGCCCCAGCATTTT.

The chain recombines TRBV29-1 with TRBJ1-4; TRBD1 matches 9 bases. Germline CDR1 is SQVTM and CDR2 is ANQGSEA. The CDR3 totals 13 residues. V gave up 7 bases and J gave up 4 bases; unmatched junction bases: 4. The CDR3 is CSGVDRGNEKLFF. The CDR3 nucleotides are TGCAGCGGTGTGGACAGGGGTAATGAAAAACTGTTTTTT.

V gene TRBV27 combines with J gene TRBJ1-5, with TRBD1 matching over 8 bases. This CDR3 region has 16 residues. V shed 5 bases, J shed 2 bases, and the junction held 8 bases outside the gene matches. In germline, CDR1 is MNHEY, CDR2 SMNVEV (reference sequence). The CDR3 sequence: CASSPRQGLGNQPQHF. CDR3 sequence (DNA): TGTGCCAGCAGTCCTCGACAGGGGTTGGGCAATCAGCCCCAGCATTTT.

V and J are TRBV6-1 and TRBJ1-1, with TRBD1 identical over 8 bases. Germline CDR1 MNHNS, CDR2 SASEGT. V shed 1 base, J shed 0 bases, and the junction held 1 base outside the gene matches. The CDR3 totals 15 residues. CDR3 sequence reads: CASSEDRGVNTEAFF. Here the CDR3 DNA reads TGTGCCAGCAGTGAAGACAGGGGGGTGAACACTGAAGCTTTCTTT.

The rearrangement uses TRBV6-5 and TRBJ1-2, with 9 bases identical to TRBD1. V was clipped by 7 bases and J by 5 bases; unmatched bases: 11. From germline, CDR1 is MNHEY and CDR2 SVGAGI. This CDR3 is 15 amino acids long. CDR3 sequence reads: CASKGGTGRTYGYTF. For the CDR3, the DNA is TGTGCCAGCAAAGGTGGGACAGGGCGGACTTATGGCTACACCTTC.

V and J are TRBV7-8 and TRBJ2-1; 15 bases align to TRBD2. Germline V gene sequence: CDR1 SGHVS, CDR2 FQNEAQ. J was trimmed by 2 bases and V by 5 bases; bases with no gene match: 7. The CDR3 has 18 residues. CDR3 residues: CASSPGTSGRFTYNEQFF. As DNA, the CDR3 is TGTGCCAGCAGCCCCGGGACTAGCGGGAGGTTCACCTACAATGAGCAGTTCTTC.